The text below deals with one TCR beta chain. It has no known antigen specificity. No base quality information exists; no much larger clone differs at one position. Library generation was performed with the immunoSEQ multiplex PCR assay. The hsTCRB Kit was used according to the manufacturer's protocol to amplify rearranged TCR beta chain sequences. TCRB libraries were sequenced on an Illumina MiSeq. For the original study's pipeline: Demultiplexing, trimming and gene mapping were performed with the kit vendor's proprietary platform. Drawn from immuneACCESS, this table holds only the in-frame rearrangements with V and J called that TCRdb kept. Clones are partly lost; checked studies trace under half to an unresolved V gene and leave the rest unexplained. V and J calls plus clone size are reproduced from that table; the DNA served to infer D and trimming. For this sample there are some 40,000 clones; 75% appear just once. The biggest ten clones account for nearly 9% of the sample.

The record originates from a study of a mutant IDH1 vaccine in newly diagnosed glioma (dated by TCRdb to the early 2020s). With regard to the full study: Vaccination was initiated 4-6 weeks after radiotherapy alone, or concurrently with temozolomide cycles in the chemotherapy-containing groups. The approximately 33 treated patients were roughly 60% male and around 40% female, with a mean age of roughly 42 years. For exploratory analyses, some 24 treated patients had longitudinal TCRB deep sequencing done wherever samples were available. Prior to enrollment, patients had been given standard therapy consisting of radiotherapy alone, temozolomide alone, or radiochemotherapy with temozolomide, with the combination given to most patients. The week-35 safety follow-up was designated visit V12, and the week-47 end of study was designated visit V13. Peripheral blood samples were drawn at six visits, namely V03 (baseline), V05, V07, V10, V12 and V13. Results the study describes overall, beyond this receptor: Vaccine-induced immune responses across multiple MHC alleles were detected in approximately 94% of patients. No apparent relationship was observed between pseudoprogression and alterations in the top peripheral T cell clonotypes detected by TCRB sequencing. Selection of PBMC samples for TCRB deep sequencing was based on availability. It was noted by the authors that analyses of patient blood samples could not be reproduced owing to sample limitations.

The time point label for this specimen denotes: week 47, end of study. Every vaccine dose consisted of 300 ug of a 20-mer mutant IDH1 peptide in Montanide, administered subcutaneously together with topical imiquimod. Across visits V03 through V10, patients got a total of eight vaccinations, given in weeks 1, 3, 5, 7, 11, 15, 19 and 23. Newly diagnosed WHO grade 3 or 4 IDH1-mutant astrocytomas showing loss of nuclear ATRX were present in the donors. The samples were drawn from NOA16, a multicentre, single-arm, open-label phase I trial in Germany that tested a mutant IDH1 peptide vaccine in humans for the first time. Genomic DNA for TCRB sequencing was extracted from EDTA blood using the DNeasy Blood and Tissue Kit. Germline trimming: 5 bases from V, 1 base from J; junction bases outside gene matches: 11. Via the germline V gene, CDR1 is SGHTA and CDR2 FQGNSA. Counted from cysteine to valine, this CDR3 has 17 amino acids. This entry keeps only the CDR3 DNA: 51 bases, framed from base 1.

Sequenced here: PBMCs, sampled from a glioma patient whose treatment included an IDH1 peptide vaccine. Recombination connected TRBV7-2 to TRBJ2-7; 10 of the junction bases match TRBD1. The source is a man in his forties or fifties with glioma. The CDR3 amino acid sequence is: CASSLPRGDRGSYEQYV. At the DNA level, the sequence is TGTGCCAGCAGCCTCCCGAGGGGGGACAGGGGTTCCTACGAGCAGTACGTC.